This T cell receptor beta chain was identified in a study of blood T cell repertoires in COVID-19. Germline V gives CDR1 LGHDT, CDR2 YNNKEL (reference sequence). This CDR3 region has 14 residues. Losses at the gene ends were 5 bases for V and 4 bases for J; bases not matched to a gene: 6. Methods used by the authors: From reference gene primer amplification, estimates of nucleated cell counts were derived. TCRdb keeps only in-frame clones here, not all; method: immunoSEQ multiplex PCR. V and J calls plus clone size are reproduced from that table; the DNA served to infer D and trimming. The profile shows 200,000 to 250,000 clones, 81% of them singletons.

V is TRBV3-1 (or the pseudogene TRBV3-2) and J is TRBJ2-7, with TRBD1 matching 9 bases. The sequenced sample was PBMCs or T cells enriched from blood (not recorded which). The receptor was isolated from a man aged 35-49 years who had recovered from COVID-19. The CDR3 is CASSDTGQGYEQYF. CDR3 coding DNA: TGTGCCAGCAGCGACACGGGACAGGGTTACGAGCAGTACTTC.